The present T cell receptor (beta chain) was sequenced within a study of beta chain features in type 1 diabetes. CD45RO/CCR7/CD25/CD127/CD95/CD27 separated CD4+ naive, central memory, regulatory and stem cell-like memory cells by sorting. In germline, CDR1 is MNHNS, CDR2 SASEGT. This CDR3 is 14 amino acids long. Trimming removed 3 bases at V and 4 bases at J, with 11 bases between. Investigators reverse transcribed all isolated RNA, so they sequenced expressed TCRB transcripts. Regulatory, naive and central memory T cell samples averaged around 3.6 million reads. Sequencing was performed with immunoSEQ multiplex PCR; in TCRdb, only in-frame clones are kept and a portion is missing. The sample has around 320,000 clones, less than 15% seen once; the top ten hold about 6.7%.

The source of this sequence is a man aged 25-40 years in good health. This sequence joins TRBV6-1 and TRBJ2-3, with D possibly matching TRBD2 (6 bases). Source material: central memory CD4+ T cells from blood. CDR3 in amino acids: CASSEDRLADTQYF. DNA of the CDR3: TGTGCCAGCAGTGAGGACCGACTAGCAGATACGCAGTATTTT.